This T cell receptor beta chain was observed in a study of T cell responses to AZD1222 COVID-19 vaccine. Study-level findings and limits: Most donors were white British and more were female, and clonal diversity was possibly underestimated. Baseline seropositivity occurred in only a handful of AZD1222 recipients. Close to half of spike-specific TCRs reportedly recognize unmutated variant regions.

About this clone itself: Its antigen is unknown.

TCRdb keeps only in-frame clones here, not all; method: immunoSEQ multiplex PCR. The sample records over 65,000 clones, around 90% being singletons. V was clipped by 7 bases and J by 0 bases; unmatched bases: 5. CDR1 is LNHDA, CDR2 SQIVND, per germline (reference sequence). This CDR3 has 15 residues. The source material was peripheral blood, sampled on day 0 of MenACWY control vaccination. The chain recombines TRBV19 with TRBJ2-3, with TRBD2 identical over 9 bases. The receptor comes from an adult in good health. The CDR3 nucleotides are TGTGCCAGTACAATTAGCGGGAGCAGCACAGATACGCAGTATTTT. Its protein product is CASTISGSSTDTQYF.